These 31 T cell receptor beta chains came from one sample sequenced in a study of blood T cell repertoires in COVID-19. The data were produced by immunoSEQ multiplex PCR, yet TCRdb's version contains in-frame clones alone and is incomplete. The sample consists of 180,000 or so clones, around 84% of them appearing once. The material sequenced was PBMCs or T cells enriched from blood (not recorded which). Every receptor here comes from a man aged 50-60 years who had recovered from COVID-19.

V usage is TRBV18 and J usage is TRBJ1-1, with D possibly matching TRBD1 (5 bases). The CDR3 is made up of 15 amino acids. Per the germline V gene, CDR1 is KGHSH and CDR2 is LQKENI. Trimming stripped 6 bases from V and 1 base from J, with 15 bases between. The CDR3 reads CASSPAGAGNTEAFF. The CDR3 DNA is TGTGCCAGCTCCCCAGCTGGGGCTGGGAACACTGAAGCTTTCTTT.

CDR3 sequence: CASSVLRDRGNTEAFF. Written as DNA, the CDR3 is TGTGCCAGTAGTGTTCTCCGGGACAGGGGAAACACTGAAGCTTTCTTT. The chain is built from TRBV19 and TRBJ1-1, with 10 bases that match TRBD1. CDR3 length: 16 amino acids. V was clipped by 5 bases and J by 2 bases; unmatched bases: 8. In germline, CDR1 is LNHDA, CDR2 SQIVND (reference sequence).

The chain links TRBV4-1 to TRBJ2-1, with D unresolved. The CDR3 covers 14 residues. V gave up 4 bases and J gave up 8 bases, with 15 bases separating them. CDR1 is MGHRA and CDR2 is YSYEKL in the germline V gene. CDR3 sequence (DNA): TGCGCCAGCAGCCGGGCCCAGGCCGCCGATGAGCAGTTCTTC. This encodes CASSRAQAADEQFF.

This sequence joins TRBV18 and TRBJ2-2; a weak D match, TRBD2 (6 bases). CDR1 and CDR2 from the germline V gene are KGHSH and LQKENI. V dropped 3 bases and J dropped 7 bases, with 21 bases sitting between them. CDR3 length equals 17 residues. The CDR3 protein is CASSPLSRRLGVGELFF. In nucleotides, the CDR3 is TGTGCCAGCTCACCGCTCTCCCGCCGACTAGGGGTCGGGGAGCTGTTTTTT.

This clone turned up a few times. The rearrangement links TRBV3-1 (or the pseudogene TRBV3-2) to TRBJ2-7; 9 bases map to TRBD1. V was pared by 3 bases and J by 6 bases, with 6 bases of the junction left unmatched. CDR1 is LGHDT and CDR2 is YNNKEL in the germline V gene (reference sequence). This CDR3 comprises 14 residues. This CDR3 is CASSQRDRAGEQYF. CDR3 sequence (DNA): TGTGCCAGCAGCCAGAGGGACAGGGCGGGCGAGCAGTACTTC.

The chain links TRBV5-1 to TRBJ2-5; 10 bases are a match to TRBD1. There are 15 residues in the CDR3. Trimming at V came to 4 bases and at J to 4 bases, leaving 7 bases not matched to a gene. Germline loops: CDR1 SGHRS, CDR2 YFSETQ. DNA for the CDR3: TGCGCCAGCAGCGGAGGGACAGGGGCGCGAGAGACCCAGTACTTC. Its protein product is CASSGGTGARETQYF.

The rearrangement links TRBV29-1 to TRBJ2-7, with 8 bases identical to TRBD1. Germline-derived CDR1 and CDR2 are SQVTM and ANQGSEA. The CDR3 totals 14 residues. Losses at the gene ends were 4 bases for V and 0 bases for J; bases not matched to a gene: 5. The CDR3 spells CSVARTGISYEQYF. The CDR3, as DNA: TGCAGCGTTGCCCGGACAGGGATCTCCTACGAGCAGTACTTC.

This rearrangement joins TRBV7-3 to TRBJ1-1; maybe TRBD1 (5 bases). This CDR3 has 13 residues. Trimming removed 3 bases from V and 5 bases from J, with 10 bases in between. Per the germline V gene, CDR1 is SGHTA and CDR2 is FQGTGA. The CDR3 loop is CASSFAGGTEAFF. CDR3 coding DNA: TGTGCCAGCAGCTTTGCTGGGGGGACTGAAGCTTTCTTT.

This clone has a handful of counts. The chain is built from TRBV14 and TRBJ2-3; 7 bases map to TRBD2. The CDR3 runs 16 residues. Germline-derived CDR1 and CDR2 are SGHDN and FVKESK. V dropped 4 bases and J dropped 4; count of bases not matched to a gene: 11. The CDR3 reads CASSREREGIADTQYF. CDR3 bases: TGTGCCAGCAGCCGAGAAAGGGAGGGCATCGCAGATACGCAGTATTTT.

The genes are TRBV18 and TRBJ2-7; TRBD1 matches 12 bases. Germline V CDR1 and CDR2: KGHSH, LQKENI. V was clipped by 5 bases and J by 4 bases; unmatched bases: 6. The CDR3 is 15 amino acids. The CDR3 loop reads CASSTGTGGGYEQYF. The CDR3 region has the DNA TGTGCCAGCTCAACCGGGACAGGGGGCGGGTACGAGCAGTACTTC.

The J gene is TRBJ2-6, the V gene TRBV15; maybe TRBD2 (6 bases). Germline CDR1 is LNHNV and CDR2 is YYDKDF (reference sequence). V was shortened by 1 base and J by 4 bases, with 14 bases between the two germline ends. This CDR3 is 17 amino acids long. The CDR3, as DNA: TGTGCCACCAGCAGAGTCCAGTGGGAGGCCGGGGCCAACGTCCTGACTTTC. Translation gives CATSRVQWEAGANVLTF.

The chain employs TRBV2 and TRBJ2-1; 9 positions match TRBD2. Unmatched junction bases numbered 3, after V lost 5 bases and J lost 4 bases. The CDR3 consists of 14 residues. Germline V gene lookup returns CDR1 SNHLY and CDR2 FYNNEI. CDR3 bases: TGTGCCAGCAGTAGGGGACTAGCATACAATGAGCAGTTCTTC. Translation: CASSRGLAYNEQFF.

The CDR3 DNA reads TGTGCCAGCAGGACAGGGGCGGGGGGGCCTTCCTACAATGAGCAGTTCTTC. Encoded protein: CASRTGAGGPSYNEQFF. The genes are TRBV11-2 and TRBJ2-1; the D gene is possibly TRBD2 (9 bases). Germline assignment: CDR1 SGHAT and CDR2 FQNNGV. The germline V and J ends were trimmed by 6 bases and 1 base, with 19 bases remaining between them. The CDR3 is 17 residues long.

The V and J genes are TRBV20-1 and TRBJ2-7; the D gene is possibly TRBD1 (5 bases). The CDR3 runs to 11 residues. Germline values: CDR1 DFQATT, CDR2 SNEGSKA (reference sequence). Trimming took 3 bases from V and 5 from J, leaving 8 bases between them. CDR3 sequence reads: CSARQGHEQYF. CDR3 bases: TGCAGTGCTAGGCAGGGCCACGAGCAGTACTTC.

J is TRBJ1-6 and V is TRBV19; 7 bases map to TRBD1. This CDR3 contains 15 residues. J gave up 7 bases and V 4 bases, and 7 bases lay outside the gene matches. Germline V lookup: CDR1 LNHDA, CDR2 SQIVND (reference sequence). The CDR3 DNA reads TGTGCCAGTAGTACCCGGGACAGCTGGAATTCACCCCTCCACTTT. It encodes CASSTRDSWNSPLHF.

The chain is built from TRBV27 and TRBJ1-6, with no clear D. The CDR3 consists of 17 residues. The germline gives CDR1 MNHEY, CDR2 SMNVEV (reference sequence). V was trimmed by 2 bases and J by 0 bases, leaving 11 bases between them. This CDR3 is CASSLGVASSYNSPLHF. CDR3 DNA sequence: TGTGCCAGCAGTTTAGGTGTCGCCAGCTCCTATAATTCACCCCTCCACTTT.

This clone occurred once. The chain recombines TRBV10-2 with TRBJ2-1; 7 bases match TRBD1. The CDR3 covers 14 residues. Germline V gives CDR1 WSHSY, CDR2 SAAADI. The ends lost 7 bases at V and 12 bases at J; junction bases unmatched: 15. The CDR3 protein is CASIIRQGGWGQFF. The CDR3 coding sequence is TGCGCCAGCATCATCCGACAGGGTGGGTGGGGGCAGTTCTTC.

This clone came up a few times. The chain is built from TRBV6-5 and TRBJ1-2; 9 nucleotides match TRBD1. The J segment lost 3 bases and the V segment lost 6 bases, leaving 5 bases of the junction unmatched. This CDR3 spans 14 amino acids. Germline V CDR1 and CDR2: MNHEY, SVGAGI. CDR3 sequence (DNA): TGTGCCAGCAGACCTACAGGGGGCGACTATGGCTACACCTTC. It translates to CASRPTGGDYGYTF.

The gene calls are TRBV7-3 and TRBJ1-5; D is unclear. In germline, CDR1 is SGHTA, CDR2 FQGTGA. The CDR3 is made up of 13 amino acids. The germline V and J ends were trimmed by 5 bases and 4 bases, with 9 bases remaining between them. DNA for the CDR3: TGTGCCAGCAGCCCCGAACGGAATCAGCCCCAGCATTTT. Its protein product is CASSPERNQPQHF.

This chain joins TRBV7-9 and TRBJ1-5; 9 bases match TRBD1. This CDR3 has 15 amino acids. V was pared by 4 bases and J by 7 bases, with 8 bases of the junction left unmatched. The germline gives CDR1 SEHNR, CDR2 FQNEAQ (reference sequence). The CDR3 nucleotides are TGTGCCAGCAGCTCCCTCGGACAGGGGAGCCAGCCCCAGCATTTT. Its protein is CASSSLGQGSQPQHF.

The chain carries TRBV5-1 and TRBJ1-5; no reliable D call. Germline CDR1 is SGHRS and CDR2 is YFSETQ. The length of the CDR3 is 13 residues. Trimming left V 4 bases short and J 2 bases short, with 7 bases between. The CDR3 protein is CASSPSGNQPQHF. The CDR3, as DNA: TGCGCCAGCAGCCCCTCGGGCAATCAGCCCCAGCATTTT.

V and J are TRBV7-9 and TRBJ2-7; D is unclear. The ends were cut back, 1 base at V and 6 bases at J, with 7 bases in the middle. This CDR3 is built from 12 residues. Germline CDR1 and CDR2: SEHNR and FQNEAQ (reference sequence). CDR3 protein: CASSLVHSEQYF. The CDR3 bases are TGTGCCAGCAGCTTAGTGCACTCCGAGCAGTACTTC.

The rearrangement joins TRBV2 to TRBJ1-2, with D possibly matching TRBD1 (5 bases). The germline V and J ends were trimmed by 7 bases and 1 base, with 13 bases remaining between them. CDR3 length: 14 amino acids. Germline-derived CDR1 and CDR2 are SNHLY and FYNNEI. The CDR3 DNA follows: TGTGCCAGCACGCAGGGTTCAATTAACTATGGCTACACCTTC. As protein: CASTQGSINYGYTF. Combining the CDR3 with reference TRBV2 and TRBJ1-2 gives the whole variable domain EPEVTQTPSHQVTQMGQEVILRCVPISNHLYFYWYRQILGQKVEFLVSFYNNEISEKSEIFDDQFSVERPDGSNFTLKIRSTKLEDSAMYFCASTQGSINYGYTFGSGTRLTVV.

Remarks on this clone: Other nucleotide sequences from this sample produce the same CDR3. The V call is TRBV9, the J call TRBJ1-2, with D unresolved. Trimming shortened V by 0 bases and J by 2 bases, and 8 bases separated the two germline ends. In germline, CDR1 is SGDLS, CDR2 YYNGEE. CDR3 length equals 14 residues. The chain's CDR3 is CASSVASGNYGYTF. The CDR3 DNA reads TGTGCCAGCAGCGTAGCTTCAGGCAACTATGGCTACACCTTC.

V is TRBV27 and J is TRBJ1-2; D not certain. Germline loops: CDR1 MNHEY, CDR2 SMNVEV (reference sequence). V lost 5 bases to trimming and J lost 0 bases, with 13 bases between them. There are 15 residues in the CDR3. CDR3 nucleotide sequence: TGTGCCAGCAGTCCATTGGAGCGGACTAACTATGGCTACACCTTC. It translates to CASSPLERTNYGYTF.

The chain couples TRBV7-2 to TRBJ2-5, with 7 bases aligning to TRBD1. V lost 2 bases and J lost 3; bases outside the gene matches: 12. CDR1 is SGHTA and CDR2 is FQGNSA in the germline V gene. The CDR3 covers 17 residues. CDR3 nucleotides: TGTGCCAGCAGCTTAACGAGACCGACAGGGCGGAAAGAGACCCAGTACTTC. Amino acid sequence: CASSLTRPTGRKETQYF.

The J gene is TRBJ2-2, the V gene TRBV5-1; TRBD1 matches at 7 bases. This CDR3 comprises 16 residues. The V and J ends lost 0 bases and 4 bases, in that order; junction bases with no gene match: 6. Germline-derived CDR1 and CDR2 are SGHRS and YFSETQ. CDR3 nucleotide sequence: TGCGCCAGCAGCTTGGAGGGGGCCGTTGGCACCGGGGAGCTGTTTTTT. It codes for CASSLEGAVGTGELFF.

The J gene is TRBJ1-2, the V gene TRBV18, with TRBD1 matching over 8 bases. Germline-derived CDR1 and CDR2 are KGHSH and LQKENI. V lost 0 bases and J lost 6; bases outside the gene matches: 9. The CDR3 is 16 residues long. The CDR3 loop reads CASSPPYRGSSDGYTF. The CDR3 coding sequence is TGTGCCAGCTCACCACCTTACAGGGGGAGTTCAGATGGCTACACCTTC.

The chain has TRBV7-7 and TRBJ2-5; 7 nucleotides match TRBD1. Germline CDR1 is SSHAT and CDR2 is FNYEAQ (reference sequence). CDR3 length equals 14 residues. Trimming cost V 5 bases and J 2 bases; bases outside gene matches: 5. This chain's CDR3 is CASSAGTVQETQYF. DNA for the CDR3: TGTGCCAGCAGCGCCGGGACAGTTCAAGAGACCCAGTACTTC. Full variable domain (missing parts from reference TRBV7-7 and TRBJ2-5): GAGVSQSPRYKVTKRGQDVTLRCDPISSHATLYWYQQALGQGPEFLTYFNYEAQPDKSGLPSDRFSAERPEGSISTLTIQRTEQRDSAMYRCASSAGTVQETQYFGPGTRLLVL.

This chain connects TRBV3-1 (or the pseudogene TRBV3-2) to TRBJ2-7; D may be TRBD1 (6 bases). Germline CDR1 and CDR2: LGHDT and YNNKEL (reference sequence). Trimming removed 3 bases at V and 6 bases at J, with 12 bases between. CDR3 length: 13 amino acids. The DNA of the CDR3 is TGTGCCAGCAGCCATGACAGGTCGGGCGAGCAGTACTTC. Its translation is CASSHDRSGEQYF.

The chain employs TRBV12-5 and TRBJ2-7; the match to TRBD1 covers 8 bases. V dropped 2 bases and J dropped 4; count of bases not matched to a gene: 4. CDR1 is LGHNT, CDR2 FRNRAP, per germline. CDR3 size: 14 residues. Written as DNA, the CDR3 is TGTGCTAGTGGTTTGTACCAGGGGGCTTACGAGCAGTACTTC. Translated, it gives CASGLYQGAYEQYF.